This T cell receptor (beta chain) appears in the sequencing data of a study of PD-L1 blockade in urothelial cancer. Study in general: Patients with male sex and bladder-origin urothelial cancer accounted for about 85% of the 29 enrolled.

The CDR3 consists of 15 residues. Germline CDR1 SGHAT, CDR2 FQDESV (reference sequence). V gave up 2 bases and J gave up 0 bases, with 11 bases separating them. Spike-ins of synthetic TCR analog templates went into each PCR. Profiling relied on immunoSEQ multiplex PCR, and the TCRdb table lists in-frame clones only, not all of them. Of about 91,000 clones listed, 90% to 95% are singletons. Points from the study as a whole: Durable-benefit patients expanded tumor-associated blood clones more at 3 weeks.

About this clone: Its antigen remains unknown.

The TCR originated in a man aged 55 to 70 with urothelial cancer. The rearrangement uses TRBV11-1 and TRBJ2-7; TRBD2 might be the D (6 bases). The sequenced sample was PBMCs, obtained around atezolizumab (anti-PD-L1) treatment. CDR3 bases: TGTGCCAGCAGCTTAAGGCGGGGAAGCTCCTACGAGCAGTACTTC. This translates into CASSLRRGSSYEQYF.